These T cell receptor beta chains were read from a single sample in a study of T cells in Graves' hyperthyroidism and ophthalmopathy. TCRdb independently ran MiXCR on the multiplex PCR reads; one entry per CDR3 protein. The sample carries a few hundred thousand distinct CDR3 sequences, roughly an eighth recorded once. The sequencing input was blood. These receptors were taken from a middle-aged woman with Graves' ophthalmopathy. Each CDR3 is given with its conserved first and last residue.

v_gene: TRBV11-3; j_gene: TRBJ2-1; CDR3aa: CASSGNSNEQFF
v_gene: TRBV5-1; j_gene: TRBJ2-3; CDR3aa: CASSLFVGGLTDTQYF
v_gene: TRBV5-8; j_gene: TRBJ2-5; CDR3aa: CASSHGTRSGETQYF
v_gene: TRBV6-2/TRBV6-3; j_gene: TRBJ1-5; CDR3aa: CASSYSGRVGQPQHF
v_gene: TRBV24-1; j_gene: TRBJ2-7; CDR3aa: CATSDDGTGSYEQYF
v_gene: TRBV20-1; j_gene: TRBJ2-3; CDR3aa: CSASTRDGNTDTQYF
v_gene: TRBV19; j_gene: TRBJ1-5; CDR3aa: CASRGTASNQPQHF
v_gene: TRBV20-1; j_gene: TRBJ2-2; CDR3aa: CSARDLAGGPRELFF
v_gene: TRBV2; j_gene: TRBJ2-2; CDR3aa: CASTASLANTGELFF
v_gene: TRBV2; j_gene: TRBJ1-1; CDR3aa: CASILTQGGTEAFF
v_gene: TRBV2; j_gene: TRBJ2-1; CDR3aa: CASSEWTSGGLNNEQFF
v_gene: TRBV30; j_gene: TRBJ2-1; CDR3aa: CAWSERINNEQFF
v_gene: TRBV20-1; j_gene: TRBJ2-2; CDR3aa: CSAAGTGRTGELFF